Sequencing of this TCR beta chain was carried out in a study of T cell repertoires in cytomegalovirus infection. Study background: Well-studied HLA-B-restricted epitopes and recently identified HLA-C-restricted epitopes of CMV were both used in the study. Matching HLA type and CMV infection were both indicated by public TCR beta signatures.

Study results and limitations: Identification of carriers of CMV plus the relevant HLA was performed using cumulative public TCR beta family frequency. Within the response measured ex vivo, HLA-C-restricted CMV-specific TCR beta clonotypes were dominant.

This clonotype was counted between two and nine times. Antigen specificity is unknown. MiXCR, applied by TCRdb to the reads, yields one record per CDR3 protein. Of approximately 730,000 distinct CDR3 sequences listed, roughly 28% were seen once; the top ten hold around 14%. Trimming took off 2 bases at V and 8 bases at J, with 12 bases between the two ends. This CDR3 has 13 residues. Germline assignment: CDR1 LNHDA and CDR2 SQIVND (reference sequence). The source material was cultured CD8+ T cells from PBMCs, sampled from culture after CMV antigen stimulation. This chain connects TRBV19 to TRBJ1-2; D is ambiguous. This sequence originates from a human donor in good health (CMV status not recorded). Some clones in this sample may be carry-over from other donors' samples. The CDR3 DNA reads as TGTGCCAGTAGTATATATTGGACGGGGGGCTACACCTTC. Translating it yields CASSIYWTGGYTF.